This T cell receptor beta chain was sequenced for a study of T cells in localized non-small cell lung cancer. Libraries were prepared by immunoSEQ multiplex PCR; TCRdb keeps only in-frame clonotypes and omits some of them. Among approximately 60,000 clones, roughly 88% were seen once, and the ten largest hold under 2%. As for this clone: Sequence at one end of the junction differs from germline and may be a read error. Other DNA variants within this sample encode the same CDR3.

This CDR3 spans 16 amino acids. Per the germline V gene, CDR1 is ENHRY and CDR2 is SYGVKD. The gene calls are TRBV10-3 and TRBJ2-7; possibly TRBD2 for D (9 bases). This TCR was recovered from a woman aged 35-75 years with stage I lung adenocarcinoma. Source: peripheral blood, taken before any cancer treatment. CDR3 in amino acids: CAIRRGGDRGSYEQYF. CDR3 DNA: TGTGCTATCAGGCGGGGGGGAGACAGGGGCTCCTACGAGCAGTACTTC.